The entry below describes one TCR beta chain. CDR1 is MNHEY, CDR2 SMNVEV, per germline (reference sequence). V shed 5 bases and J 6 bases; nucleotides not matched to a gene: 5. The CDR3 consists of 15 residues. Generated by immunoSEQ multiplex PCR, the TCRdb table keeps only in-frame clones and is missing some. The table includes around 48,000 clones, around nine tenths detected once. This sample is part of a study of T cell changes during pregnancy in multiple sclerosis. The sequences come from CD8+ T cells from peripheral blood mononuclear cells, collected before pregnancy. This TCR derives from a female donor with multiple sclerosis, enrolled in a pregnancy study. The chain joins TRBV27 to TRBJ2-1; 12 bases are a match to TRBD1. Here the CDR3 reads CASSTGTGGFNEQFF. CDR3 DNA sequence: TGTGCCAGCAGTACCGGGACAGGGGGCTTCAATGAGCAGTTCTTC.